These 9 T cell receptor beta chains originate from one sample sequenced in a study of shared clonotypes between healthy human individuals. Sequencing was performed with immunoSEQ multiplex PCR; in TCRdb, only in-frame clones are kept and a portion is missing. The table lists roughly 2.2 million clones, roughly 93% of them singletons. The sequencing sample was made of naive CD4+ T cells from PBMCs. Noted subset: CD45RA+ positively selected. Every receptor here comes from a man in his late teens or twenties in good health. Some clones in this sample may be carry-over from other donors' samples.

This sequence joins TRBV11-2 and TRBJ2-1, with D tentatively TRBD1 or TRBD2 (6 bases each). Trimming removed 0 bases from V and 3 bases from J, with 15 bases in between. This CDR3 comprises 17 residues. Per the germline V gene, CDR1 is SGHAT and CDR2 is FQNNGV. Here the CDR3 DNA reads TGTGCCAGCAGCTTAGAGGGGGGACACGTAGGCTACAATGAGCAGTTCTTC. Translated: CASSLEGGHVGYNEQFF.

This clone was counted a single time. The V call is TRBV7-3, the J call TRBJ2-1; TRBD2 matches at 9 bases. V trimming: 4 bases; J trimming: 6 bases; junction bases outside the gene matches: 10. Germline V lookup: CDR1 SGHTA, CDR2 FQGTGA. CDR3 size: 16 residues. The CDR3 reads CASSSLAGVSVNEQFF. The CDR3 nucleotides read TGTGCCAGCAGCTCACTAGCGGGCGTATCTGTCAATGAGCAGTTCTTC.

This sequence joins TRBV5-1 and TRBJ2-6; no definite D call. V was cut by 0 bases and J by 1 base, with 26 bases left in between. Germline V gene lookup returns CDR1 SGHRS and CDR2 YFSETQ. The CDR3 has 22 residues. The CDR3 DNA reads TGCGCCAGCAGCTTGGTTAGGGTGGGGTATGACAAAGCGAAATCTGGGGCCAACGTCCTGACTTTC. This translates into CASSLVRVGYDKAKSGANVLTF.

The chain links TRBV2 to TRBJ2-7, with unresolved D. This CDR3 comprises 12 residues. V shed 5 bases and J shed 0 bases, with 5 bases lying between them. Germline V gene sequence: CDR1 SNHLY, CDR2 FYNNEI. For the CDR3, the DNA is TGTGCCAGCAGTAGGACCTCCTACGAGCAGTACTTC. It specifies CASSRTSYEQYF.

This rearrangement joins TRBV11-3 to TRBJ2-1; unclear D gene. Germline-derived CDR1 and CDR2 are SGHNT and YENEEA. The CDR3 is 13 amino acids. The ends were cut back, 0 bases at V and 8 bases at J, with 8 bases in the middle. The CDR3 protein is CASSLDHPDEQFF. The CDR3 nucleotides read TGTGCCAGCAGCTTAGATCACCCGGATGAGCAGTTCTTC. The whole variable domain, filled in from reference TRBV11-3 and TRBJ2-1, reads EAGVVQSPRYKIIEKKQPVAFWCNPISGHNTLYWYLQNLGQGPELLIRYENEEAVDDSQLPKDRFSAERLKGVDSTLKIQPAELGDSAVYLCASSLDHPDEQFFGPGTRLTVL.

J is TRBJ1-4 and V is TRBV5-1; D gene uncertain. The V end was cut by 1 base, the J end by 3 bases, with 1 base between. The CDR3 loop spans 12 amino acids. Germline V CDR1 and CDR2: SGHRS, YFSETQ. In DNA, the CDR3 is TGCGCCAGCAGCTTGCCTAATGAAAAACTGTTTTTT. It is translated as CASSLPNEKLFF.

The CDR3 is CSVTWAGGATDTQYF. The CDR3 DNA follows: TGCAGCGTGACTTGGGCGGGGGGGGCCACAGATACGCAGTATTTT. This chain links TRBV29-1 with TRBJ2-3, with 9 bases lining up with TRBD2. The CDR3 has 15 residues. From germline, CDR1 is SQVTM and CDR2 ANQGSEA. The V segment lost 6 bases and the J segment 2 bases; nucleotides outside the gene matches: 9.

The chain recombines TRBV4-2 with TRBJ2-3; 14 nucleotides match TRBD2. The CDR3 has 14 amino acids. The germline V gene encodes CDR1 LGHNA and CDR2 YNFKEQ. V lost 4 bases to trimming and J lost 8 bases; unmatched junction nucleotides: 2. The DNA of the CDR3 is TGTGCCAGCAGCCCGGGACTAGCGGGAGCTACGCAGTATTTT. This gives the protein CASSPGLAGATQYF.

The chain joins TRBV29-1 to TRBJ2-7, with D unresolved. The length of the CDR3 is 11 residues. The V end lost 5 bases, the J end lost 2 bases, and 7 bases lay between the germline ends. Germline-derived CDR1 and CDR2 are SQVTM and ANQGSEA. The DNA for the CDR3 is TGCAGCGTTCTTACTACCTACGAGCAGTACTTC. This gives the protein CSVLTTYEQYF.